The T cell receptor beta chain under discussion was sequenced for a study of cytomegalovirus exposure and HLA in healthy donors. Germline lookup yields CDR1 SQVTM and CDR2 ANQGSEA. This CDR3 contains 15 residues. V was pared by 7 bases and J by 6 bases, with 15 bases of the junction left unmatched. The study ran its PCR with 60 Vbeta and 13 Jbeta primers. TCRdb keeps only in-frame clones here, not all; method: immunoSEQ multiplex PCR. The sample yields about 170,000 clones, of which the top ten take up roughly 0.83%. The chain carries TRBV29-1 and TRBJ2-3; 8 bases line up with TRBD1. Sequenced: PBMCs. The sequence came from a young woman in good health and CMV-seropositive. DNA of the CDR3: TGCAGCGCCTCAGGGGGCGGACGAGGTTGGGATACGCAGTATTTT. Its protein is CSASGGGRGWDTQYF.